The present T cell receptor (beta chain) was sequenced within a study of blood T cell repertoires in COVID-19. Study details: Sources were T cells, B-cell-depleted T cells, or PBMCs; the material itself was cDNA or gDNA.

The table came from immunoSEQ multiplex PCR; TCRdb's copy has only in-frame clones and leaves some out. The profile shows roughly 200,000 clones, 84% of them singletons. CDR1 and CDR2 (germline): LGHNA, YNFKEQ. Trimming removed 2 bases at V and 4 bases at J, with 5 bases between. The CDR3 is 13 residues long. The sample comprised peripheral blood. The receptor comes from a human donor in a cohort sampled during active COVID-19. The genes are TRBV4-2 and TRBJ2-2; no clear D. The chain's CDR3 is CASSQTSTGELFF. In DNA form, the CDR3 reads TGTGCCAGCAGCCAAACCAGCACCGGGGAGCTGTTTTTT.